This paragraph covers one TCR beta chain sequence. This sample stems from a study of human thymus T cells. The assay was immunoSEQ multiplex PCR, and TCRdb's table has in-frame clones only and misses some. The table includes tens of thousands of clones, roughly 95% detected once. The CDR3 contains 20 residues. Looked up from germline, CDR1 is MNHEY and CDR2 is SMNVEV (reference sequence). Trimming took off 2 bases at V and 0 bases at J, with 20 bases between the two ends. Thymic material originated from resections removed in the course of corrective heart surgery. This TCR was recovered from a girl less than two years old with a congenital heart defect but otherwise immunologically healthy. The gene calls are TRBV27 and TRBJ2-6, with unresolved D. Sequenced sample: thymus tissue. CDR3: CASSLRFPGSLLSGANVLTF. The CDR3 DNA follows: TGTGCCAGCAGTTTACGGTTTCCGGGCAGCCTCCTCTCTGGGGCCAACGTCCTGACTTTC. Looking up the rest from reference TRBV27 and TRBJ2-6 gives the full variable domain: EAQVTQNPRYLITVTGKKLTVTCSQNMNHEYMSWYRQDPGLGLRQIYYSMNVEVTDKGDVPEGYKVSRKEKRNFPLILESPSPNQTSLYFCASSLRFPGSLLSGANVLTFGAGSRLTVL.